This T cell receptor (beta chain) was profiled in a study of T-cell memory formation after mild COVID-19. Overall study context: TCR clustering was largely donor specific.

A note on this clonotype: Its specificity is unknown.

Per the germline V gene, CDR1 is SGHRS and CDR2 is YFSETQ. V lost 4 bases and J lost 4, with 17 bases in between. The CDR3 loop spans 15 amino acids. The 5'RACE method, run with constant-segment primers, produced TCR alpha and TCR beta cDNA libraries (carrying sample barcodes and UMIs). In TCRdb, the 5' RACE reads were re-called with MiXCR into one record per CDR3 protein. This sample has around 320,000 distinct CDR3 sequences, with roughly 21% found just once. Study-wide results and caveats: Contracting CD4+ clones were located mainly in CM and EM, and CD8+ clones in EMRA. Clones shrinking from day 15 to 85 showed even CD4/CD8 mixes; later expanders tilted CD4+.

The sequence came from a man aged 18-30 years who had mild COVID-19 (a few samples of this study predate the infection). Cell type and time point are not known. Sequenced: PBMCs or a T cell subset sorted from them (not recorded which). The chain couples TRBV5-1 to TRBJ1-1, with a possible D match to TRBD1 (5 bases). CDR3 sequence reads: CASSERQLKGTEAFF. Written as DNA, the CDR3 is TGCGCCAGCAGCGAAAGACAGCTGAAGGGCACTGAAGCTTTCTTT.